This TCR beta chain was captured by sequencing in a study of T cell responses to AZD1222 COVID-19 vaccine. V shed 6 bases and J shed 7 bases, with 9 bases lying between them. The CDR3 totals 11 residues. Per germline, CDR1 MNHEY and CDR2 SVGAGI. The sample holds a few counts of this clone. Profiling relied on immunoSEQ multiplex PCR, and the TCRdb table lists in-frame clones only, not all of them. The sample has 100,000 to 150,000 clones; approximately 88% are singletons. The sample here was peripheral blood, taken on day 0 of AZD1222 vaccination. The chain is built from TRBV6-5 and TRBJ1-1; no clear D. This TCR was sampled from an adult in good health. This CDR3 is CASRGIGEAFF. The CDR3 coding sequence is TGTGCCAGCAGGGGGATCGGTGAAGCTTTCTTT.